The entry below describes one TCR beta chain. Its antigen is currently unknown. Looked up from germline, CDR1 is SGHAT and CDR2 is FQNNGV. Trimming stripped 4 bases from V and 5 bases from J, with 12 bases between. This CDR3 is 13 amino acids long. The record originates from a study of response to subunit inactivated influenza vaccine. Study-wide results and limits: Few additional T cells are recruited per seasonal influenza vaccination, authors suggested.

TCRdb re-analysed the RT-PCR reads in MiXCR, keeping a single row per CDR3 protein. The table records over 450,000 distinct CDR3 sequences, roughly 13% of them present only once. Sample: PBMCs from blood, taken roughly 45 days after vaccination. The source of this sequence is a man aged 50-60 years who received an inactivated influenza vaccine. The chain combines TRBV11-2 with TRBJ2-7; D is ambiguous. The chain's CDR3 is CASSSNRLDEQYF. CDR3 DNA: TGTGCCAGCAGCTCCAATCGTCTAGACGAGCAGTACTTC.